This paragraph covers one TCR beta chain sequence. The data belong to a study of OX40 agonist ivuxolimab in advanced cancers. TCRdb's copy holds only in-frame clones and misses some; the assay was immunoSEQ multiplex PCR. The sample shows some 16,000 clones, roughly 79% of them seen only once. Germline trimming cut 5 bases from V and 2 bases from J; bases unmatched to any gene: 7. This CDR3 region has 15 residues. Germline V CDR1 and CDR2: SGHNT, YENEEA. J is TRBJ1-2 and V is TRBV11-3; 8 positions match TRBD1. Sample: CD4+ or CD8+ T cells sorted from blood, taken in a trial of the OX40 agonist ivuxolimab. The clonotype originates from an adult with an advanced solid tumor such as melanoma, head and neck, liver or kidney cancer. The CDR3 region has the DNA TGTGCCAGCAGCCCGAGAGACAGGGGAAACTATGGCTACACCTTC. It codes for CASSPRDRGNYGYTF.